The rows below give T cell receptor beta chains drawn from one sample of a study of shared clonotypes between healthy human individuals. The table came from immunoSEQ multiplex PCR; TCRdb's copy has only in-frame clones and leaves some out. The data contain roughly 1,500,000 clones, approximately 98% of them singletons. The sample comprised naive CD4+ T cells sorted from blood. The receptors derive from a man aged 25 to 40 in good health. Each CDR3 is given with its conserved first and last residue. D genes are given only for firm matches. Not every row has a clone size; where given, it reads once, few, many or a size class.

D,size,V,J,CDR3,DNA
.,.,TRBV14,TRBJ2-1,CASSQELTPGTPKFF,TGTGCCAGCAGCCAAGAATTAACACCCGGGACCCCGAAGTTCTTC
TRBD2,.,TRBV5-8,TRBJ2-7,CASSSPSSGSPYEQYF,TGTGCCAGCAGCTCCCCTTCTAGCGGGAGTCCGTACGAGCAGTACTTC
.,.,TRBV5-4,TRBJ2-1,CASSLRATPYNEQFF,TGTGCCAGCAGCCTGAGAGCTACACCATACAATGAGCAGTTCTTC
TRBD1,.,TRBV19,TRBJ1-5,CASSIEPRDRGYQPQHF,TGTGCCAGTAGTATAGAGCCCCGGGACAGGGGTTATCAGCCCCAGCATTTT
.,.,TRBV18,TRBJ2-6,CASSPLDSGANVLTF,TGTGCCAGCTCACCATTGGATTCTGGGGCCAACGTCCTGACTTTC
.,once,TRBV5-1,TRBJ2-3,CASSSKQGSLLTDTQYF,TGCGCCAGCAGCTCGAAACAGGGCTCCCTACTAACAGATACGCAGTATTTT
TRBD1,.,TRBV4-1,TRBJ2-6,CASSQDVGQGTSGANVLTF,TGCGCCAGCAGCCAAGATGTGGGACAGGGAACGTCTGGGGCCAACGTCCTGACTTTC
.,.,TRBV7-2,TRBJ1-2,CASSPVSLRVLIHGYTF,TGTGCCAGCAGCCCCGTGTCCCTCAGGGTCTTGATCCATGGCTACACCTTC
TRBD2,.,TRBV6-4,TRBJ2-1,CASSRLAGSVNEQFF,TGTGCCAGCAGTCGGCTAGCGGGTTCAGTCAATGAGCAGTTCTTC
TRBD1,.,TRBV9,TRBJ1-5,CASSAGTGADQPQHF,TGTGCCAGCAGCGCTGGGACAGGGGCCGATCAGCCCCAGCATTTT
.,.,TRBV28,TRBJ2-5,CASSLPWTTQYF,TGTGCCAGCAGCCTACCGTGGACGACCCAGTACTTC
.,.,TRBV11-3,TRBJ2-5,CASSLGGGRETQYF,TGTGCCAGCAGCTTAGGTGGGGGCCGAGAGACCCAGTACTTC
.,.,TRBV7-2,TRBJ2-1,CASRNPGIYNEQFF,TGTGCCAGCAGAAACCCCGGGATCTACAATGAGCAGTTCTTC
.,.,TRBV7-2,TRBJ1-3,CASSLGHFFSGNTIYF,TGTGCCAGCAGCCTTGGACACTTTTTCTCTGGAAACACCATATATTTT
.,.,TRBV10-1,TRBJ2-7,CASSEGNSPTYEQYF,TGCGCCAGCAGTGAAGGGAATAGTCCCACCTACGAGCAGTACTTC
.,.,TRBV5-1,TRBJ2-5,CASSLAHRDRQETQYF,TGCGCCAGCAGCTTGGCTCATAGGGACCGGCAAGAGACCCAGTACTTC
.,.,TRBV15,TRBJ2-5,CATSRDLGETQYF,TGTGCCACCAGCAGAGATTTGGGGGAGACCCAGTACTTC
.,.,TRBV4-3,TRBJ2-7,CASSPSVQTYEQYF,TGCGCCAGCAGCCCCTCGGTCCAGACCTACGAGCAGTACTTC
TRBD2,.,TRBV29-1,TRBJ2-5,CSVGPGGEETQYF,TGCAGCGTTGGCCCCGGGGGGGAAGAGACCCAGTACTTC
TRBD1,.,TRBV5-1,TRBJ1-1,CASSLGGTGFTEAFF,TGCGCCAGCAGCTTGGGGGGGACAGGCTTCACTGAAGCTTTCTTT
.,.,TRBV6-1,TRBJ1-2,CASTSGGGYTF,TGTGCCAGCACCTCGGGTGGCGGCTACACCTTC
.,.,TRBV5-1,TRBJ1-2,CASTPRPPTGSYGYTF,TGCGCCAGCACCCCACGACCTCCGACAGGATCCTATGGCTACACCTTC
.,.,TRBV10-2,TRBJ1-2,CASSESRNYGYTF,TGCGCCAGCAGTGAGTCGAGGAACTATGGCTACACCTTC
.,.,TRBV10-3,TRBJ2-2,CANRDLNTGELFF,TGTGCCAACCGGGACTTAAACACCGGGGAGCTGTTTTTT
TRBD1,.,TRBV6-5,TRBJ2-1,CAISRGRRTYNEQFF,TGTGCCATTTCGAGGGGGCGGAGGACCTACAATGAGCAGTTCTTC
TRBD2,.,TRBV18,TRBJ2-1,CASSPKTSGSYNEQFF,TGTGCCAGCTCTCCTAAGACTAGCGGGTCCTACAATGAGCAGTTCTTC
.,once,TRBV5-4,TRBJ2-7,CASSLSRRISEQYF,TGTGCCAGCAGCTTGTCCCGGCGGATCTCCGAGCAGTACTTC
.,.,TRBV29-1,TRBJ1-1,CSVAPQVNTEAFF,TGCAGCGTTGCCCCCCAGGTAAACACTGAAGCTTTCTTT
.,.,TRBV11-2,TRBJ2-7,CASSTVRGPSYEQYF,TGTGCCAGCAGCACCGTACGGGGCCCCTCCTACGAGCAGTACTTC
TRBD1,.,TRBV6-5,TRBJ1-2,CASSFFRQGGYGYTF,TGTGCCAGCAGTTTTTTCCGACAGGGCGGCTATGGCTACACCTTC
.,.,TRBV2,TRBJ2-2,CASSEMGHNTGELFF,TGTGCCAGCAGTGAAATGGGACATAACACCGGGGAGCTGTTTTTT